Included here is one TCR beta chain sequence, with context. Sequencing targeted TCR beta in T cells from blood (CD8+ and CD4+). As judged by recently defined diagnostic criteria, patients with Susac syndrome had definite or probable disease. TEMRA cells were FACS-enriched, while CD8+ and CD4+ T cells were negatively isolated. This sample was included in a study of CD8 T cells in Susac syndrome. CDR3 length: 16 residues. V lost 5 bases, J lost 2 bases, and 10 bases stayed unmatched. CDR1 and CDR2 (germline): LGHNA, YSLEER. The authors reverse transcribed about 0.5 to 1 ug RNA with random hexamers. The amplification used immunoSEQ multiplex PCR on TCR beta CDR3; it spanned 54 Vbeta and 13 Jbeta. TCRdb recomputed calls from the immunoSEQ multiplex PCR reads with MiXCR, one row per CDR3 protein. The table has under 200,000 distinct CDR3 sequences, roughly 95% seen once.

Material for sequencing was CD4+ T cells from PBMCs. The clonotype originates from a human donor with Susac syndrome. The chain has TRBV4-3 and TRBJ2-7; 9 bases map to TRBD1. For the CDR3, the DNA is TGCGCCAGCAGCGGAAACCGGGACAGGGTCACCTACGAGCAGTACGTC. Translation: CASSGNRDRVTYEQYV.